Sequencing of this T cell receptor (beta chain) was carried out in a study of blood T cell repertoires in COVID-19. The wider study: Spain, Italy and the United States supplied samples that represented acute and convalescent COVID-19.

Per the original methods: Reference gene primer amplification yielded estimated nucleated cell counts. Libraries were prepared by immunoSEQ multiplex PCR; TCRdb keeps only in-frame clonotypes and omits some of them. That table gives V, J and clone size, and the DNA gave D and trimming. This sample carries approximately 230,000 clones, roughly nine tenths of them seen once, and the ten largest clones take roughly 3.1%. From germline, CDR1 is MNHNY and CDR2 SVGAGI (reference sequence). This CDR3 comprises 13 residues. V shed 6 bases and J 3 bases; nucleotides not matched to a gene: 3. This clone occurred once.

The TCR comes from a man between 18 and 35 years old with active or convalescent COVID-19. The sample was peripheral blood. The chain combines TRBV6-6 with TRBJ2-5; 8 bases are a match to TRBD1. This CDR3 reads CASRGGQEETQYF. CDR3 DNA sequence: TGTGCCAGCAGGGGGGGACAGGAAGAGACCCAGTACTTC.